These T cell receptor beta chains were read from a single sample in a study of T cell responses to AZD1222 COVID-19 vaccine. Only in-frame clones appear in the TCRdb table, and some are missing; sequencing was by immunoSEQ multiplex PCR. Of 100,000 to 150,000 clones listed, 90% are singletons. The sample in question was peripheral blood, obtained on day 0 of AZD1222 vaccination. The receptors shown here come from an adult in good health. CDR3s include the opening cysteine and the closing phenylalanine or tryptophan. The D gene is left open where the match is weak. Size is stated for part of the rows, as once, few or many counts, or as a class when the clone is expanded.

v_gene: TRBV5-5
d_gene: TRBD1
j_gene: TRBJ2-2
abundance: .
CDR3nt: TGTGCCAGCAGCTTGGTTGAGGGGACAGGGTGGCCCGGGGAGCTGTTTTTT
CDR3aa: CASSLVEGTGWPGELFF

v_gene: TRBV6-6
d_gene: TRBD2
j_gene: TRBJ2-5
abundance: .
CDR3nt: TGTGCCAGCAGTTACCTTGTTCCGGGGGGTGGTGTGACCCAGTACTTC
CDR3aa: CASSYLVPGGGVTQYF

v_gene: TRBV19
d_gene: TRBD2
j_gene: TRBJ2-1
abundance: once
CDR3nt: TGTGCCAGTACGGCTAGCGGGGGGCAGTTCAATGAGCAGTTCTTC
CDR3aa: CASTASGGQFNEQFF

v_gene: TRBV15
d_gene: .
j_gene: TRBJ1-6
abundance: .
CDR3nt: TGTGCCACCAGCCCGAACTCCTATAATTCACCCCTCCACTTT
CDR3aa: CATSPNSYNSPLHF

v_gene: TRBV19
d_gene: TRBD1
j_gene: TRBJ2-5
abundance: few
CDR3nt: TGTGCCAGTAGGGGACAGGCGAGGGAGACCCAGTACTTC
CDR3aa: CASRGQARETQYF

v_gene: TRBV7-9
d_gene: .
j_gene: TRBJ2-2
abundance: .
CDR3nt: TGTGCCAGCACCAAACAGGGAGTCACCGGGGAGCTGTTTTTT
CDR3aa: CASTKQGVTGELFF

v_gene: TRBV27
d_gene: .
j_gene: TRBJ2-7
abundance: .
CDR3nt: TGTGCCAGCAGTTTAGGTATTCTAGCCGCGGCCTACGAGCAGTACTTC
CDR3aa: CASSLGILAAAYEQYF

v_gene: TRBV18
d_gene: .
j_gene: TRBJ2-1
abundance: .
CDR3nt: TGTGCCAGCTCACCACCGGGTTGGGCCCATCAGTTCTTC
CDR3aa: CASSPPGWAHQFF

v_gene: TRBV24-1
d_gene: TRBD1
j_gene: TRBJ2-2
abundance: .
CDR3nt: TGTGCCACCAGTGATCCAGGGGGCGCAAGTACCGGGGAGCTGTTTTTT
CDR3aa: CATSDPGGASTGELFF

v_gene: TRBV4-3
d_gene: TRBD1
j_gene: TRBJ1-4
abundance: .
CDR3nt: TGCGCCAGCAGCCAGGGCGGACAGGGGGTTAATGAAAAACTGTTTTTT
CDR3aa: CASSQGGQGVNEKLFF

v_gene: TRBV6-2/TRBV6-3
d_gene: .
j_gene: TRBJ1-1
abundance: .
CDR3nt: TGTGCCAGCAGTTACACGGGGAACACTGAAGCTTTCTTT
CDR3aa: CASSYTGNTEAFF

v_gene: TRBV7-9
d_gene: .
j_gene: TRBJ2-1
abundance: .
CDR3nt: TGTGCCAGCAGCCGACTTGCCTCCTACAATGAGCAGTTCTTC
CDR3aa: CASSRLASYNEQFF

v_gene: TRBV24-1
d_gene: .
j_gene: TRBJ1-5
abundance: .
CDR3nt: TGTGCCACCAGTGATCGAGATAGCAATCAGCCCCAGCATTTT
CDR3aa: CATSDRDSNQPQHF

v_gene: TRBV11-1
d_gene: .
j_gene: TRBJ2-7
abundance: few
CDR3nt: TGTGCCAGCAGCCGACGCAGGGACTCCTACGAGCAGTACTTC
CDR3aa: CASSRRRDSYEQYF

v_gene: TRBV7-6
d_gene: .
j_gene: TRBJ2-7
abundance: .
CDR3nt: TGTGCCAGCAGCCCAAACGTTGGCCTTTCGTCCGAGCAGTACTTC
CDR3aa: CASSPNVGLSSEQYF

v_gene: TRBV11-1
d_gene: .
j_gene: TRBJ1-1
abundance: few
CDR3nt: TGTGCCAGCAGCTTAGAGGGGACCGCGTTTGAAGCTTTCTTT
CDR3aa: CASSLEGTAFEAFF